This T cell receptor (beta chain) was identified in a study of T cell changes during pregnancy in multiple sclerosis. The CDR3 is made up of 13 amino acids. The germline V gene has CDR1 MNHEY and CDR2 SVGAGI. Trimming took 6 bases from V and 14 from J; bases not matched to a gene: 10. Generated by immunoSEQ multiplex PCR, the TCRdb table keeps only in-frame clones and is missing some. The sample lists 50,000 to 65,000 clones, approximately 89% seen once, with under 2% in the top ten. The specimen was peripheral blood, collected after pregnancy. This clonotype originated in a female donor with multiple sclerosis, enrolled in a pregnancy study. V gene TRBV6-5 combines with J gene TRBJ1-6; 7 bases map to TRBD1. For the CDR3, the DNA is TGTGCCAGCAGGATGCCCGGGACAGAAACCCTCCACTTT. This codes for CASRMPGTETLHF.